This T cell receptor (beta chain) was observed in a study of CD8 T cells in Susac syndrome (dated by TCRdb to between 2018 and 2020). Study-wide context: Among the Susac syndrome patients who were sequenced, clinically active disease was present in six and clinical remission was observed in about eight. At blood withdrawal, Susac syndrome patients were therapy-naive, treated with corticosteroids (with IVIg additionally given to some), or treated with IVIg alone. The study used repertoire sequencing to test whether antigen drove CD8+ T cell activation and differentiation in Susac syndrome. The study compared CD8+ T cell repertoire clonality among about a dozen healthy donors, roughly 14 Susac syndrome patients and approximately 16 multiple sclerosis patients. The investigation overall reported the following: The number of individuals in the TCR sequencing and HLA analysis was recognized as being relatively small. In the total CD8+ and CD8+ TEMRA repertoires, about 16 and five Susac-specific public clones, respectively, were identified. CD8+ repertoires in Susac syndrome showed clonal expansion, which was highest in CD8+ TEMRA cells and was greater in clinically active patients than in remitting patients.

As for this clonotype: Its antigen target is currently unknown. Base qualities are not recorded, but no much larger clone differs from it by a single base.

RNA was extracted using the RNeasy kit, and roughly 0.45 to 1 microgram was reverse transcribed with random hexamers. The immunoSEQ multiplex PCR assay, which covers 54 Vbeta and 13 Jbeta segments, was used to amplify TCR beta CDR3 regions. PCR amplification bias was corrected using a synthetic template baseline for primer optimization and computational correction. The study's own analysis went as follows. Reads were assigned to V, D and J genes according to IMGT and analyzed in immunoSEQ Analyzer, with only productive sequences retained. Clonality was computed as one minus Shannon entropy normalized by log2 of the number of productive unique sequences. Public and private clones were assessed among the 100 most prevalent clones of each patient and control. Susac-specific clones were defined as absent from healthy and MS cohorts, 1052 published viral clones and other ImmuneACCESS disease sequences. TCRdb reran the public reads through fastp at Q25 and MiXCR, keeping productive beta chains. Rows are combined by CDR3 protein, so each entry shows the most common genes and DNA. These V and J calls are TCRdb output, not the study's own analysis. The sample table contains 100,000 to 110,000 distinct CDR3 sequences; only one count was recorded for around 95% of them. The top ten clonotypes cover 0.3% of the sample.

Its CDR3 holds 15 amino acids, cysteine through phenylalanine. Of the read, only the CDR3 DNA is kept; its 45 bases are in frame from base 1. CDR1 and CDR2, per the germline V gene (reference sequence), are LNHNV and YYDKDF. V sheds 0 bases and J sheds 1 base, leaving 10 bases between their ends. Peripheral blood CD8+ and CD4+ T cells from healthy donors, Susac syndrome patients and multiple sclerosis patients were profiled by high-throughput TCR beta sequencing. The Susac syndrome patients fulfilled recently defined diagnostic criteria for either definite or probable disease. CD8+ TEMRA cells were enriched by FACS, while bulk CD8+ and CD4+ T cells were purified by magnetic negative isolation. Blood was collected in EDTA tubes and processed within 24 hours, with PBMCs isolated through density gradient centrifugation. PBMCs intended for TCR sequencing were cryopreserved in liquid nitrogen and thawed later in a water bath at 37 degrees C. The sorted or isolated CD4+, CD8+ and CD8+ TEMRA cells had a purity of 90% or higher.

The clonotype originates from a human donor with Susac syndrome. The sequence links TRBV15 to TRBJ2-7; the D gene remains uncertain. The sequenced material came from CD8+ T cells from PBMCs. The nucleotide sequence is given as TGTGCCACCAGCAGAGATCGATTTTCTTCCTACGAGCAGTACTTC. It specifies CATSRDRFSSYEQYF.